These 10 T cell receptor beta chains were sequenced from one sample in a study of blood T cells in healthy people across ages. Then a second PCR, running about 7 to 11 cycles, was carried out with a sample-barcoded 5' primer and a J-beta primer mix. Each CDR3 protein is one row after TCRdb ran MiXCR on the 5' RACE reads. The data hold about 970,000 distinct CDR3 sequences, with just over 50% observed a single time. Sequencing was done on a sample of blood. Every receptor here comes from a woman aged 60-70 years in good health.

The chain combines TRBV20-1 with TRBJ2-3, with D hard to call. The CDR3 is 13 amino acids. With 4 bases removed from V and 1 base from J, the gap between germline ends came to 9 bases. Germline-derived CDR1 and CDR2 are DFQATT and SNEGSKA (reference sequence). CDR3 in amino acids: CSAIVAGTDTQYF. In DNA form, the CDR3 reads TGCAGTGCTATAGTGGCGGGCACAGATACGCAGTATTTT.

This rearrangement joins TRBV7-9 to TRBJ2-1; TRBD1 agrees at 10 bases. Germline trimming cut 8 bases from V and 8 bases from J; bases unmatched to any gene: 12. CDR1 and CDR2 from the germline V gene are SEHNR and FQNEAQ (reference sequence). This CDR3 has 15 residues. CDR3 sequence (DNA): TGTGCCAGCTGGACCGGGACAGGGGATGGAGATGAGCAGTTCTTC. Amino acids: CASWTGTGDGDEQFF.

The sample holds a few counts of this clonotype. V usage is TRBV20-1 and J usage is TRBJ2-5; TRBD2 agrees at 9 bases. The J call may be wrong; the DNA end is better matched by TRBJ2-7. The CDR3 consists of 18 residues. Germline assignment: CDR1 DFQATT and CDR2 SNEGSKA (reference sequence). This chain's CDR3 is CSARDSLSESSGTYEQYF. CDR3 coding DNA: TGCAGTGCTAGAGATAGCTTATCAGAGTCTAGCGGGACCTACGAGCAGTACTTC.

CDR3 DNA: TGTGCCAGCAGTCGGGGGTCGATGACTAATGAGCAGTTCTTC. This codes for CASSRGSMTNEQFF. The rearrangement uses TRBV28 and TRBJ2-1; D is possibly TRBD2 (6 bases). The CDR3 spans 14 residues. Germline CDR1 reads MDHEN; CDR2 reads SYDVKM. Between the trimmed V and J ends, which lost 5 bases and 7 bases, there was a span of 15 bases.

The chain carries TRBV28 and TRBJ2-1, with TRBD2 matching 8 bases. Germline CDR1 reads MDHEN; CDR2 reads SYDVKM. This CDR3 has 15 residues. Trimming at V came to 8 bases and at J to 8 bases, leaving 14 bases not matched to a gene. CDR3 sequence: CASLSPTGGSYEQFF. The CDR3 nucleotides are TGTGCCAGCCTTAGCCCCACGGGAGGGTCTTATGAGCAGTTCTTC.

The CDR3 coding sequence is TGCAGTGCTAGGCCCTACAATGAGCAGTACTTC. This encodes CSARPYNEQYF. The chain recombines TRBV20-1 with TRBJ2-1; D uncertain. With the DNA end fitting TRBJ2-7 better, the J assignment may be wrong. The germline gives CDR1 DFQATT, CDR2 SNEGSKA (reference sequence). This CDR3 spans 11 amino acids.

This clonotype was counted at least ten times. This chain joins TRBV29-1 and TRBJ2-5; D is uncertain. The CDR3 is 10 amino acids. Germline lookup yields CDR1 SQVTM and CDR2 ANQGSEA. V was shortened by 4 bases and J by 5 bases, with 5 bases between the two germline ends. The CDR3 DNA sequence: TGCAGCGTTGGAACCGAGACCCAGTACTTC. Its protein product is CSVGTETQYF.

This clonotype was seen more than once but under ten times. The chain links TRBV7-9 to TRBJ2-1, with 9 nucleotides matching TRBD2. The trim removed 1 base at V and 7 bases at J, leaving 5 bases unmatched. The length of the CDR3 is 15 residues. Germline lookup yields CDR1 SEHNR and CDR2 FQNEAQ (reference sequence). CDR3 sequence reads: CASSLVGGRVNEQFF. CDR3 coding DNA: TGTGCCAGCAGCTTAGTCGGCGGGAGGGTAAATGAGCAGTTCTTC.

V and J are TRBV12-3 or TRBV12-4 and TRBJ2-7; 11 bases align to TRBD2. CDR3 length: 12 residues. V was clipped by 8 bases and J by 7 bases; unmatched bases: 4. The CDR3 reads CASAGLAVEQYF. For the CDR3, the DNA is TGTGCCAGCGCGGGACTAGCGGTGGAGCAGTACTTC.

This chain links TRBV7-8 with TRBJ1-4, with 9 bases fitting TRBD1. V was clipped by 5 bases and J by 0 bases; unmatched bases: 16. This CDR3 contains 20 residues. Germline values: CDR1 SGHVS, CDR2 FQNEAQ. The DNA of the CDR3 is TGTGCCAGCAGCCCACGGGGGGGACAGGGACATCTCGCAACTAATGAAAAACTGTTTTTT. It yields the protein CASSPRGGQGHLATNEKLFF.